These T cell receptor beta chains were read from a single sample in a study of spatial heterogeneity in lung cancer. TCRdb re-called the 5' RACE reads with MiXCR, one entry per CDR3 protein. The profile shows 95,000 to 120,000 distinct CDR3 sequences, 11% of them singletons. The sequences come from PBMCs, collected at follow-up. The receptors were gathered from a female donor with early-stage non-small cell lung cancer. The CDR3 runs from the conserved cysteine through the conserved F or W. The order of the fields is J gene, clone size, V gene, D gene, CDR3 protein, CDR3 DNA. The D gene is left open where the match is weak. Only part of the rows carry a size: once, few, many, or a class if the clone is expanded.

>TRBJ1-5|.|TRBV18|TRBD1
CASSPPGRGLQPQHF
TGTGCCAGCTCACCACCGGGCAGGGGGCTTCAGCCCCAGCATTTT
>TRBJ2-1|.|TRBV4-3|.
CASSQESVVLGGSYNEQFF
TGCGCCAGCAGCCAAGAGAGCGTAGTATTGGGGGGTTCCTACAATGAGCAGTTCTTC
>TRBJ1-2|few|TRBV19|TRBD1
CASSFRDRVGYTF
TGTGCCAGTAGTTTCCGGGACAGGGTGGGCTACACCTTC
>TRBJ1-5|.|TRBV19|.
CASSTGKYYSNQPQHF
TGTGCCAGTAGTACAGGGAAATATTATAGCAATCAGCCCCAGCATTTT
>TRBJ1-2|many|TRBV3-1|TRBD1
CASSPGDRVVYGYTF
TGTGCCAGCAGCCCAGGGGACAGGGTGGTCTATGGCTACACCTTC
>TRBJ2-2|few|TRBV12-3/TRBV12-4|.
CASSLAQDDTGELFF
TGTGCCAGCAGTTTAGCGCAGGACGACACCGGGGAGCTGTTTTTT
>TRBJ2-4|few|TRBV28|.
CASSYSKNIQYF
TGTGCCAGCAGTTACAGCAAAAACATTCAGTACTTC
>TRBJ1-5|many|TRBV24-1|.
CATSDTGQPQHF
TGTGCCACCAGTGATACCGGTCAGCCCCAGCATTTT
>TRBJ2-7|few|TRBV7-3|TRBD2
CASSLRLAGAGEQYF
TGTGCCAGCAGCTTAAGGCTAGCGGGAGCGGGCGAGCAGTACTTC
>TRBJ2-5|many|TRBV6-1|.
CASSSPTSGETQYF
TGTGCCAGCAGTTCCCCGACTTCCGGAGAGACCCAGTACTTC
>TRBJ1-1|.|TRBV7-8|.
CASSPNVGAFF
TGTGCCAGCAGCCCTAATGTAGGAGCTTTCTTT
>TRBJ1-1|.|TRBV6-2/TRBV6-3|.
CASSYEGTLNTEAFF
TGTGCCAGCAGTTACGAGGGCACACTGAACACTGAAGCTTTCTTT
>TRBJ2-7|few|TRBV5-1|TRBD2
CASSGDYPSDEQYF
TGCGCCAGCAGCGGGGACTACCCCTCGGACGAGCAGTACTTC
>TRBJ2-7|many|TRBV27|.
CASSVGALSYEQYF
TGTGCCAGCAGTGTTGGTGCGCTGTCCTACGAGCAGTACTTC
>TRBJ2-3|few|TRBV4-2|.
CASSQALLAISTDTQYF
TGTGCCAGCAGCCAAGCGCTCCTAGCGATTTCCACAGATACGCAGTATTTT
>TRBJ2-1|.|TRBV5-1|TRBD2
CASSLLAGGLNEQFF
TGCGCCAGCAGCCTACTAGCGGGAGGGCTCAATGAGCAGTTCTTC
>TRBJ2-7|few|TRBV28|TRBD1
CASRPPGQSYEQYF
TGTGCCAGCAGACCCCCGGGACAGTCCTACGAGCAGTACTTC
>TRBJ2-1|few|TRBV5-1|TRBD2
CASSLDLRERSEQFF
TGCGCCAGCAGCTTGGACCTGCGGGAGAGGAGTGAGCAGTTCTTC
>TRBJ1-5|.|TRBV7-2|TRBD1
CASNPGGGNQPQHF
TGTGCCAGCAACCCAGGGGGCGGCAATCAGCCCCAGCATTTT
>TRBJ2-5|.|TRBV18|.
CASSPGSEETQYF
TGTGCCAGCTCACCAGGTAGCGAAGAGACCCAGTACTTC
>TRBJ2-3|.|TRBV20-1|TRBD2
CSARGQGLAGEGFSADTQYF
TGCAGTGCTAGGGGACAGGGACTAGCGGGAGAAGGGTTTTCTGCAGATACGCAGTATTTT
>TRBJ2-5|.|TRBV12-3/TRBV12-4|TRBD2
CASRYLAGAEETQYF
TGTGCCAGCAGATACCTAGCGGGAGCGGAGGAGACCCAGTACTTC
>TRBJ2-7|.|TRBV7-9|TRBD2
CASSSGGSSYEQYF
TGTGCCAGCAGCAGCGGGGGTAGCTCCTACGAGCAGTACTTC
>TRBJ2-1|few|TRBV3-1|TRBD2
CASSSGTRGLSQFF
TGTGCCAGCAGCTCCGGGACTAGAGGCTTGTCGCAGTTCTTC
>TRBJ1-3|many|TRBV12-3/TRBV12-4|.
CASSPIAASSGNTIYF
TGTGCCAGCAGTCCCATTGCGGCGAGCTCTGGAAACACCATATATTTT
>TRBJ2-7|many|TRBV24-1|.
CALRRGSLGYEQYF
TGTGCCCTACGTCGGGGGTCCCTCGGGTACGAGCAGTACTTC
>TRBJ2-7|.|TRBV7-9|.
CASSLRPDEQYF
TGTGCCAGCAGCCTCAGACCGGACGAGCAGTACTTC
>TRBJ2-7|.|TRBV20-1|TRBD1
CSAPTGVRYEQYF
TGCAGTGCACCGACAGGGGTTCGCTACGAGCAGTACTTC
>TRBJ1-1|few|TRBV29-1|.
CSGLVGQSTEAFF
TGCAGCGGGTTAGTGGGGCAGAGCACTGAAGCTTTCTTT
>TRBJ2-1|many|TRBV11-1|.
CASSLTRGLYNEQFF
TGTGCCAGCAGCTTAACCAGGGGCCTATACAATGAGCAGTTCTTC
>TRBJ1-6|.|TRBV11-1|TRBD1
CASSVPGQDYSPLHF
TGTGCCAGCAGCGTGCCGGGACAGGATTATTCACCCCTCCACTTT
>TRBJ2-3|.|TRBV11-1|TRBD2
CASSPRVAGDTDTQYF
TGTGCCAGCAGCCCAAGAGTAGCGGGAGACACAGATACGCAGTATTTT
>TRBJ1-4|few|TRBV2|.
CASSDAWAGEKLFF
TGTGCCAGCAGCGACGCCTGGGCGGGTGAAAAACTGTTTTTT
>TRBJ2-6|few|TRBV27|TRBD2
CASSLRSGVLAGGILSRGANVLTF
TGTGCCAGCAGTTTAAGATCGGGCGTTTTAGCGGGAGGGATCCTCTCCAGGGGGGCCAACGTCCTGACTTTC
>TRBJ2-2|.|TRBV10-3|.
CAIREGRSNTGELFF
TGTGCCATCAGAGAGGGAAGGAGTAACACCGGGGAGCTGTTTTTT
>TRBJ2-3|many|TRBV24-1|.
CATSVLDTQYF
TGTGCCACCAGTGTCCTAGATACGCAGTATTTT
>TRBJ2-3|few|TRBV18|TRBD1
CASSPMTGGLADTQYF
TGTGCCAGCTCACCTATGACAGGGGGCCTCGCAGATACGCAGTATTTT
>TRBJ2-1|few|TRBV28|TRBD2
CASISGNSYNEQFF
TGTGCCAGCATTAGCGGGAATTCCTACAATGAGCAGTTCTTC
>TRBJ1-5|many|TRBV19|.
CASSGLDRPNQPQHF
TGTGCCAGTAGTGGCCTCGACAGGCCCAATCAGCCCCAGCATTTT
>TRBJ1-5|.|TRBV6-6|.
CASSYSGHSIINQPQHF
TGTGCCAGCAGTTACTCGGGACACTCTATCATCAATCAGCCCCAGCATTTT
>TRBJ2-2|.|TRBV11-2|.
CASSLSGTNTGELFF
TGTGCCAGCAGCTTATCTGGGACGAACACCGGGGAGCTGTTTTTT
>TRBJ2-2|.|TRBV5-1|.
CASNDLGANTGELFF
TGCGCCAGCAACGACTTAGGAGCCAACACCGGGGAGCTGTTTTTT
>TRBJ2-1|.|TRBV29-1|TRBD2
CSVVIVAGSMGYNEQFF
TGCAGCGTTGTCATAGTAGCGGGATCGATGGGCTACAATGAGCAGTTCTTC
>TRBJ2-1|.|TRBV24-1|.
CATARGNEQFF
TGTGCCACCGCACGCGGCAATGAGCAGTTCTTC
>TRBJ1-5|.|TRBV28|.
CASSLTRNQPQHF
TGTGCCAGCAGTTTAACGAGGAATCAGCCCCAGCATTTT
>TRBJ2-7|.|TRBV12-3/TRBV12-4|.
CASSLLGPAYEQYF
TGTGCCAGCAGTTTGTTGGGGCCAGCCTACGAGCAGTACTTC